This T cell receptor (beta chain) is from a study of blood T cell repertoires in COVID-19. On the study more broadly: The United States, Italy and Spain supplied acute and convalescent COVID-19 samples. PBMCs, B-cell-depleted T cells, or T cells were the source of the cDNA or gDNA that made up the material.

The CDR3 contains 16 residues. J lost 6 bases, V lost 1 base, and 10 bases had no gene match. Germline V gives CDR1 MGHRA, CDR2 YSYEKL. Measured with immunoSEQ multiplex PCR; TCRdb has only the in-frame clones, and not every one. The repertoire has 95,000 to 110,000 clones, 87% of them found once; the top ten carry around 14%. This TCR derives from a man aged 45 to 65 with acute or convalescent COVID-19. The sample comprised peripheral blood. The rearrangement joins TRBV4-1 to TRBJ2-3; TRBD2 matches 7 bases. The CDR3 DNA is TGCGCCAGCAGCCAAGCCCTAGCGGCATTACGGGATACGCAGTATTTT. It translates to CASSQALAALRDTQYF.